This TCR beta chain comes out of a study of identical twins. A universal primer site came from template switching; cDNA carried unique molecular identifiers. Each CDR3 protein is one row after TCRdb ran MiXCR on the 5' RACE reads. The sample contains 650,000 to 800,000 distinct CDR3 sequences, 8.6% of which appear only once. Healthy Caucasians made up all donors. This clonotype was seen only a few times. Its antigen remains unknown. Germline V CDR1 and CDR2: SEHNR, FQNEAQ (reference sequence). Trimming removed 7 bases from V and 6 bases from J, with 19 bases in between. The CDR3 spans 14 residues. Study-level findings and limits: For cord blood, abundant beta clonotypes had fewer insertions, unlike memory repertoires, which showed none. Among beta out-of-frame sequences, excess sharing between twins appeared weaker.

In addition, the sample was reused for a study of yellow fever vaccine responses in identical twins.

J is TRBJ2-7 and V is TRBV7-9; D ambiguous. The TCR sequence derives from a woman under 30 in good health. The material sequenced was PBMCs. The CDR3 coding sequence is TGTGCCAGCACCCCAATATTGTCCCAGGCCGAGCAGTACTTC. Translating it yields CASTPILSQAEQYF.